Listed below are T cell receptor beta chains from one sample, sequenced in a study of T cell responses to AZD1222 COVID-19 vaccine. Assay: immunoSEQ multiplex PCR; the TCRdb copy retains only in-frame clones and omits some. The sample records roughly 120,000 clones, 88% being singletons. The input for sequencing was peripheral blood, taken on day 0 of MenACWY control vaccination. These receptors were obtained from an adult in good health. CDR3s include the opening cysteine and the closing phenylalanine or tryptophan. Each record gives: CDR3 DNA, CDR3 protein, clone size, V gene, D gene, J gene. The D gene is left open where the match is weak. The size of a clone is reported for some rows only, either as once, few or many, or as a class for expanded clones.

TGTGCCTGGACGTCCGGAGGGGGAAGAACCAATGAAAAACTGTTTTTT | CAWTSGGGRTNEKLFF | few | TRBV30 | . | TRBJ1-4
TGTGCTAGCAGCCCTAAGGTTGGCACCCGCCAAGAGACCCAGTACTTC | CASSPKVGTRQETQYF | . | TRBV7-7 | . | TRBJ2-5
TGTGCCAGCAGTTTCACAGGGAACTATGGCTACACCTTC | CASSFTGNYGYTF | . | TRBV6-5 | . | TRBJ1-2
TGTGCCAGCAGTTCCTCGACGGAGGATAGCAATCAGCCCCAGCATTTT | CASSSSTEDSNQPQHF | . | TRBV6-5 | . | TRBJ1-5
TGTGCCAGCAGCTTGGCGAGACTAGCGGGAGGCTACAATGAGCAGTTCTTC | CASSLARLAGGYNEQFF | once | TRBV5-8 | TRBD2 | TRBJ2-1
TGTGCCAGCCGTCTGGGAGGCGGGACCGGGGAGCTGTTTTTT | CASRLGGGTGELFF | . | TRBV5-4 | . | TRBJ2-2
TGTGCCAGCAGCCCACAGGGAGAGACCCAGTACTTC | CASSPQGETQYF | . | TRBV9 | . | TRBJ2-5
TGTGCCAGCAGTTCCGTGACTAGCGGGGTAAAAGAGACCCAGTACTTC | CASSSVTSGVKETQYF | . | TRBV21-1 | . | TRBJ2-5
TGTGCCAGCAGCCACGGGACAGGGGCTGGAAACACCATATATTTT | CASSHGTGAGNTIYF | . | TRBV2 | TRBD1 | TRBJ1-3
TGTGCCAGCAGGTCGGGACACTCGAACACTGAAGCTTTCTTT | CASRSGHSNTEAFF | . | TRBV28 | . | TRBJ1-1
TGTGCCACCAGCAGGCTCGACACCCACAATGAGCAGTTCTTC | CATSRLDTHNEQFF | once | TRBV15 | . | TRBJ2-1
TGTGCCAGCAGCGAGTCAGGGGGAACCTACGAGCAGTACTTC | CASSESGGTYEQYF | . | TRBV4-2 | TRBD1 | TRBJ2-7
TGCGCCAGCAGCAGTACAGGGCGCCAGGCGGGAAACACCATATATTTT | CASSSTGRQAGNTIYF | . | TRBV5-1 | . | TRBJ1-3
TGTGCCAGCAGTTTAAGGCAGGGATTCGACACCGGGGAGCTGTTTTTT | CASSLRQGFDTGELFF | . | TRBV27 | . | TRBJ2-2
TGTGCCATCAAAACGATCTCTGGAAACACCATATATTTT | CAIKTISGNTIYF | . | TRBV10-3 | . | TRBJ1-3
TGTGCCAGTAGTGCCTGGACAGGGCGGCATTCACCCCTCCACTTT | CASSAWTGRHSPLHF | . | TRBV19 | TRBD1 | TRBJ1-6
TGTGCCAGCAGTTTGTTGCTAGCGGGAGAGAAGGAGCAGTACTTC | CASSLLLAGEKEQYF | . | TRBV28 | TRBD2 | TRBJ2-7
TGTGCCAGCAGTACAGTGACAGGGTGGAGCACAGATACGCAGTATTTT | CASSTVTGWSTDTQYF | . | TRBV6-2/TRBV6-3 | TRBD1 | TRBJ2-3
TGTGCCTGGAGCGGGACAGGGGGATTAGCCAGCAATCAGCCCCAGCATTTT | CAWSGTGGLASNQPQHF | . | TRBV30 | TRBD1 | TRBJ1-5
TGTGCCAGCAGCCAAGATTCGAGGGGGCGCGGGTATGGCTACACCTTC | CASSQDSRGRGYGYTF | . | TRBV14 | TRBD1 | TRBJ1-2
TGTGCCAGCAGCCCAGGGCGTACCGGGGAGCTGTTTTTT | CASSPGRTGELFF | once | TRBV11-2 | . | TRBJ2-2
TGTGCCAGCAGCGTAGGGGCTAGCGGGTCATTCGAGCAGTACTTC | CASSVGASGSFEQYF | . | TRBV9 | TRBD2 | TRBJ2-7